This TCR beta chain is from a study of T cell responses to AZD1222 COVID-19 vaccine (dated by TCRdb to the early 2020s). Describing the broader study: A total of just over 230 trial participants underwent TCR sequencing, of whom nearly 210 received two doses of AZD1222 and some 25 received two doses of the MenACWY control vaccine. Trial participants were enrolled by age into 18-55, 56-69 and 70-plus year subgroups, with around 150, 28 and 57 TCR-sequenced participants respectively.

The CDR3 regions of human TCRbeta chains were analyzed by immunosequencing. From the authors' description of their analysis: TCRs in the repertoires were matched against a reference library of SARS-CoV-2-specific TCRs that had been generated with the MIRA antigen-specificity platform. Breadth was defined as the fraction of unique TCRs that were SARS-CoV-2-associated, and depth was defined as the fraction of total T cells that were SARS-CoV-2-associated. Each spike-specific TCR was assigned to its reactive spike region and to a CD4 or CD8 class using the MIRA data. Log10-transformed breadth and depth values were compared by one-way ANOVA with Sidak's multiple comparisons tests. Drawn from immuneACCESS, this table holds only the in-frame rearrangements with V and J called that TCRdb kept. Clones are partly lost; checked studies trace under half to an unresolved V gene and leave the rest unexplained. Clonal size and the V and J genes are those of that table, whereas D and trimming came from the DNA. Here the sample has around 140,000 clones; about 91% occur a single time. Of the sample, about 1.9% is held by the ten largest clones.

From the cysteine up to the phenylalanine, the CDR3 has a length of 16 residues. The read is trimmed to its CDR3 DNA, 48 bases read in frame from base 1. Based on the germline V gene, the CDR1 and CDR2 sequences are LGHNA and YSLEER. Between the V and J ends, shortened by 0 bases and 13 bases respectively, the junction contains 24 bases. The time point label here, explained by the study, means: about 28 days (+/-7) after the second vaccine dose. AZD1222 recipients whose second dose came at about 4 weeks and those whose second dose came at about 12 weeks were combined into one group, since spike-specific TCR depth and breadth did not differ between the two schedules. The vaccinee samples were drawn from two UK trials, COV001 and COV002, one of which was a single-blind randomized controlled phase 2/3 trial testing AZD1222 (ChAdOx1 nCoV-19) in healthy adults. For TCRbeta chain sequencing, PBMC samples were collected from trial participants at day 0 and at day 28 after the second dose.

Here is what the overall study found, with its caveats: Conclusions about previously exposed vaccinees were limited because only 5 or 6 AZD1222 recipients were SARS-CoV-2 seropositive at baseline. In the small 56-69-year group, the increase in depth fell short of significance, most likely because of low power. Participants were mostly white British and included more females than males, and it was suggested by the authors that clonal diversity may have been underestimated. The vaccine-associated CD4 TCRs covered the entire spike protein, and the dominant responses fell in regions 160-218 and 743-854. Nearly half of unique spike-specific TCRs reportedly recognized epitopes outside regions mutated in the B.1.351 and B.1.1.7 variants. Because no day 14 peak-response samples were available, the repertoires could be characterized only after the peak T cell response. Spike-specific TCR breadth and depth rose significantly after two AZD1222 doses compared with day 0 and with MenACWY recipients.

Details on this clone: It has no known antigen specificity. No quality values exist for individual bases; no much larger clone is one base distant.

The chain is made from TRBV4-3 and TRBJ1-1; the best D guess is TRBD1, with 6 bases matching. Sequencing was performed on peripheral blood, taken 28 days after the second AZD1222 dose. The receptor comes from an adult who received the AZD1222 COVID-19 vaccine. For the CDR3, the sequence is CASSQDGAGDLRWVFF. The DNA sequence reads TGCGCCAGCAGCCAAGATGGGGCAGGGGACTTAAGGTGGGTTTTCTTT.